These T cell receptor beta chains were read from a single sample in a study of T cells in Graves' hyperthyroidism and ophthalmopathy. TCRdb re-called the multiplex PCR reads with MiXCR, one entry per CDR3 protein. The data show about 380,000 distinct CDR3 sequences, about 15% seen once. Input material: blood. The receptor source for this set is a woman in her fifties or sixties with Graves' hyperthyroidism. Both conserved end residues are part of each CDR3. The D gene is left open where the match is weak. Not every row has a clone size; where given, it reads once, few, many or a size class.

16	TRBD2	TRBV6-5	many	TRBJ2-5	TGTGCCAGCAGTTACTCGGGTAGCGGGAGTCTAGAGACCCAGTACTTC	CASSYSGSGSLETQYF
14	NA	TRBV28	many	TRBJ2-7	TGTGCCAGCAGTTTCTACAGAATTCCCTACGAGCAGTACTTC	CASSFYRIPYEQYF
14	NA	TRBV3-1	many	TRBJ1-4	TGTGCCAGCAGCCGACCCCCGGACGGAGAAAAACTGTTTTTT	CASSRPPDGEKLFF
15	TRBD2	TRBV5-1	many	TRBJ2-7	TGCGCCAGCAGCTTGATCTCGCGGGAGGACGAAGAGCAGTACTTC	CASSLISREDEEQYF
13	NA	TRBV7-8	many	TRBJ2-4	TGTGCCAGCAGCTTCGGGGGAGAGGACATTCAGTACTTC	CASSFGGEDIQYF
14	TRBD2	TRBV3-1	many	TRBJ2-5	TGTGCCAGCCTTCTAGCGGGAGGGCGGGAGACCCAGTACTTC	CASLLAGGRETQYF
14	NA	TRBV12-5	few	TRBJ2-7	TGTGCTAGTGGTCCCGGGGCAGGGAAGGGCGAGCAGTACTTC	CASGPGAGKGEQYF
19	TRBD2	TRBV27	many	TRBJ2-3	TGTGCCAGCAGCCATACCCTAGCGGGAGGGCCCCATCTGGCAGATACGCAGTATTTT	CASSHTLAGGPHLADTQYF
16	TRBD1	TRBV5-5	many	TRBJ2-3	TGTGCCAGCAGCTTGGCAGGGACAGGGCGCACAGATACGCAGTATTTT	CASSLAGTGRTDTQYF
14	TRBD2	TRBV2	many	TRBJ2-3	TGTGCCAGCAAAGGCGGGAGTAGCACAGATACGCAGTATTTT	CASKGGSSTDTQYF
16	TRBD1	TRBV30	few	TRBJ2-1	TGTGCCTGGAGTCCGCTGGGGGACAGGGGGCTTAATGAGCAGTTCTTC	CAWSPLGDRGLNEQFF
17	TRBD2	TRBV10-3	many	TRBJ2-2	TGTGCCAGTACTACGCTCGGGACTAGCGGGAACACCGGGGAGCTGTTTTTT	CASTTLGTSGNTGELFF
17	TRBD2	TRBV20-1	few	TRBJ2-5	TGCAGTGCTAGAGTTCCCCGGGGAGCGGGAGGCGGAGAGACCCAGTACTTC	CSARVPRGAGGGETQYF
13	TRBD1	TRBV19	few	TRBJ2-7	TGTGCCACCGCGGACAGGGTCACCTACGAGCAGTACTTC	CATADRVTYEQYF
15	NA	TRBV6-1	few	TRBJ2-3	TGTGCCAGCAGTGAAATAGGGGGGGGCACAGATACGCAGTATTTT	CASSEIGGGTDTQYF
15	TRBD1	TRBV4-1	NA	TRBJ1-2	TGCGCCAGCAGCCGGAAGACAGGGGGCGCAGGGGGCTACACCTTC	CASSRKTGGAGGYTF
14	TRBD1	TRBV12-3/TRBV12-4	many	TRBJ1-5	TGTGCCAGCAGTGGGGGGACAGCAAATCAGCCCCAGCATTTT	CASSGGTANQPQHF
13	NA	TRBV12-3/TRBV12-4	many	TRBJ1-1	TGTGCCAGCAGTATACCAAGGGGCACTGAAGCTTTCTTT	CASSIPRGTEAFF
14	NA	TRBV9	NA	TRBJ2-5	TGTGCCAGCAGCGTACATGGTAGGGGCGAGACCCAGTACTTC	CASSVHGRGETQYF
15	TRBD1	TRBV7-3	many	TRBJ1-3	TGTGCCAGCAGCGGGACAGGGGATACTGGAAACACCATATATTTT	CASSGTGDTGNTIYF